This TCR beta chain was captured by sequencing in a study of blood T cells in healthy people across ages. Findings and limits, study-wide: The lack of PBMC sorting stopped any conclusive naive versus antigen-experienced comparison. Long-lived donors exceeded aged donors in naive CD4+ cells and diversity. TCR beta diversity, measured per million T cells, fell in a roughly linear way with age. Changes in expanded clonotypes were possibly confounded, as the CMV status of donors was unknown.

A sample-barcoded 5' primer and a J-beta primer mix were used in a second PCR of roughly 7 to 12 cycles. From the 5' RACE reads, TCRdb called clonotypes with MiXCR, one entry per CDR3 protein. Of around 990,000 distinct CDR3 sequences detected, less than 45% appear once; the ten largest clones hold around 14%. A word on this clonotype: Its specificity is not known.

The CDR3 is 11 residues long. The ends were cut back, 5 bases at V and 10 bases at J, with 10 bases in the middle. CDR1 SGHNT and CDR2 YYREEE come from the germline V gene (reference sequence). Sequencing used blood. The J gene is TRBJ2-1, the V gene TRBV5-4; tentative D call: TRBD2 (6 bases). This TCR came from a man younger than 30 in good health. The CDR3 loop reads CASRAGGEQFF. DNA of the CDR3: TGTGCCAGCAGAGCAGGAGGGGAGCAGTTCTTC. The whole variable domain, filled in from reference TRBV5-4 and TRBJ2-1, reads ETGVTQSPTHLIKTRGQQVTLRCSSQSGHNTVSWYQQALGQGPQFIFQYYREEENGRGNFPPRFSGLQFPNYSSELNVNALELDDSALYLCASRAGGEQFFGPGTRLTVL.